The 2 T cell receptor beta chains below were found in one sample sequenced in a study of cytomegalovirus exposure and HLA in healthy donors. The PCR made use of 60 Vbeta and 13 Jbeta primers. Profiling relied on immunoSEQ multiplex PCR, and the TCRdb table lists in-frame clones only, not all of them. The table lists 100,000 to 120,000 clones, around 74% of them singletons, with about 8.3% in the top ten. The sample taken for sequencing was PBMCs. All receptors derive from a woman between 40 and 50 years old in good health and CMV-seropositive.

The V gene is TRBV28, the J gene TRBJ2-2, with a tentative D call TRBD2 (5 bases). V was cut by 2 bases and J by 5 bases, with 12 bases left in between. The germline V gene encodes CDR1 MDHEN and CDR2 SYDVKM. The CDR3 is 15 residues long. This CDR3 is CASSLPERGTGELFF. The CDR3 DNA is TGTGCCAGCAGTTTACCGGAAAGAGGGACCGGGGAGCTGTTTTTT.

For the CDR3, the DNA is TGTGCCAGCAGCACCCGGGAGAGAAGCAATGGCTACACCTTC. Amino acid sequence: CASSTRERSNGYTF. The rearrangement joins TRBV9 to TRBJ1-2; D call uncertain. The V end lost 4 bases, the J end lost 6 bases, and 16 bases lay between the germline ends. This CDR3 spans 14 amino acids. The V gene's germline CDR1 is SGDLS and CDR2 YYNGEE.